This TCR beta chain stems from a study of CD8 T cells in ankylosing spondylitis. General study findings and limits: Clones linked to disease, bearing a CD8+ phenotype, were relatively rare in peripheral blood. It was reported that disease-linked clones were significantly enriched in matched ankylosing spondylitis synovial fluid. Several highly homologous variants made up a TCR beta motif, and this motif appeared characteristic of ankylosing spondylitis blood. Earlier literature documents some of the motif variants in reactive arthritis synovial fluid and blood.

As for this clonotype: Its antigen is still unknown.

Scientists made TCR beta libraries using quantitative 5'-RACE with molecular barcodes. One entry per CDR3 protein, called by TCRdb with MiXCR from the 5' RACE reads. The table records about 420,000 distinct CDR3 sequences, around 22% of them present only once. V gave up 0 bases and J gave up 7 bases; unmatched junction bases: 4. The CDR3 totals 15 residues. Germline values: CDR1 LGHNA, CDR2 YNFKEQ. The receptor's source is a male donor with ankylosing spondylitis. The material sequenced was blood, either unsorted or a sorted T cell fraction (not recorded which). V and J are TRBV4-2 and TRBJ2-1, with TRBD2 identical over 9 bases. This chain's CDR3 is CASSQEGLAGNEQFF. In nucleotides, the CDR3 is TGTGCCAGCAGCCAAGAGGGACTAGCTGGGAATGAGCAGTTCTTC.